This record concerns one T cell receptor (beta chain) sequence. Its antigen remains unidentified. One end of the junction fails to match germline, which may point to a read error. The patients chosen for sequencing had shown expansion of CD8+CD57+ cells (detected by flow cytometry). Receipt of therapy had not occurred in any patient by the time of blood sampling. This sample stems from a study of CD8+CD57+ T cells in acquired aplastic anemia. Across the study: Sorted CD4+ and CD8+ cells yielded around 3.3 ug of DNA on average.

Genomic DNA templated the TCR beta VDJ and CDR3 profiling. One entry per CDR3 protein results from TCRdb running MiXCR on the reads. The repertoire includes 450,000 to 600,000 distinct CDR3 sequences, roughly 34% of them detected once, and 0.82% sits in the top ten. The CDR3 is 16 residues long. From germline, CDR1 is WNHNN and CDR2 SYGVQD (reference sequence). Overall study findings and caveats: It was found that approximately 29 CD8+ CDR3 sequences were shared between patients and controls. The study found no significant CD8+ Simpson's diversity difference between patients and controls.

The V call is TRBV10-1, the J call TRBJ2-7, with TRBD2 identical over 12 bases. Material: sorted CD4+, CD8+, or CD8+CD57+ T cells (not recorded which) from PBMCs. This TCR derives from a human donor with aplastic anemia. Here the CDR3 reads CASSPPSGRASYEQYF. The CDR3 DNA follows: TGTGCCAGCTCACCACCTAGCGGGAGGGCCAGCTACGAGCAGTACTTC.